The rows below give T cell receptor beta chains drawn from one sample of a study of cytotoxic CD8 clonotypes in ibrutinib-treated CLL. TCRdb keeps only in-frame clones here, not all; method: immunoSEQ multiplex PCR. Here the sample spans 150,000 or so clones, 75% to 85% being singletons. The source material was PBMCs, sampled after 12 months of ibrutinib treatment. These receptors all stem from a human donor with chronic lymphocytic leukemia. Each CDR3 is given with its conserved first and last residue. The D gene is left open where the match is weak. Expanded clones get a size class; other rows say once, few or many, or leave the size out.

v_call,d_call,clone_size,j_call,cdr3_aa,cdr3_nt
TRBV5-4,.,.,TRBJ2-2,CASSTNTGELFF,TGTGCCAGCAGCACAAACACCGGGGAGCTGTTTTTT
TRBV7-6,TRBD1,.,TRBJ2-7,CASSLGIPGTGSHEQYF,TGTGCCAGCAGCTTAGGAATACCGGGGACAGGGAGCCACGAGCAGTACTTC
TRBV7-2,.,.,TRBJ1-5,CASSFGLGSNQPQHF,TGTGCCAGCAGCTTCGGCCTTGGGAGCAATCAGCCCCAGCATTTT
TRBV15,.,.,TRBJ1-4,CATSRKRQASNEKLFF,TGTGCCACCAGCAGAAAGCGACAGGCCTCTAATGAAAAACTGTTTTTT
TRBV5-4,.,.,TRBJ2-2,CASRLGAAGELFF,TGTGCCAGCAGGTTAGGGGCCGCCGGGGAGCTGTTTTTT
TRBV27,TRBD2,.,TRBJ2-1,CASSSGFRTSVSNEQFF,TGTGCCAGCAGCTCGGGATTTCGGACTAGTGTTTCCAATGAGCAGTTCTTC
TRBV29-1,TRBD2,.,TRBJ2-1,CSVVGRLAGYNEQFF,TGCAGCGTTGTGGGGAGGCTAGCGGGGTACAATGAGCAGTTCTTC
TRBV11-2,.,.,TRBJ2-1,CASSLGGQNEQFF,TGTGCCAGCAGCTTAGGAGGGCAAAATGAGCAGTTCTTC
TRBV19,TRBD2,.,TRBJ2-1,CASSQRTSGEQFF,TGTGCCAGTAGTCAAAGGACTAGCGGGGAGCAGTTCTTC
TRBV5-1,TRBD2,.,TRBJ2-1,CASSLRLAEPSSYNEQFF,TGCGCCAGCAGCTTAAGACTAGCGGAACCGAGCTCCTACAATGAGCAGTTCTTC
TRBV18,TRBD2,.,TRBJ2-7,CASSPSSGDPYEQYF,TGTGCCAGCTCACCTTCTAGCGGGGACCCCTACGAGCAGTACTTC
TRBV19,.,.,TRBJ1-4,CASSIRIREKLFF,TGTGCCAGTAGTATTAGAATTCGTGAAAAACTGTTTTTT
TRBV19,.,once,TRBJ2-5,CASSIHGAQETQYF,TGTGCCAGTAGTATTCACGGGGCCCAAGAGACCCAGTACTTC
TRBV5-4,TRBD2,.,TRBJ2-5,CASSYGGLAGGAQETQYF,TGTGCCAGCAGCTATGGGGGACTAGCGGGAGGAGCACAAGAGACCCAGTACTTC
TRBV7-9,.,few,TRBJ2-1,CAMPVFNEQFF,TGTGCCATGCCTGTTTTCAATGAGCAGTTCTTC
TRBV7-2,.,.,TRBJ2-1,CASSPYTQNNEQFF,TGTGCCAGCAGCCCCTATACCCAAAACAATGAGCAGTTCTTC
TRBV19,TRBD1,once,TRBJ2-7,CASSNPRDRGYEQYF,TGTGCCAGTAGCAACCCCCGGGACAGGGGCTACGAGCAGTACTTC
TRBV5-6,TRBD1,.,TRBJ1-1,CASSFLDRVNTEAFF,TGTGCCAGCAGCTTTTTAGACAGGGTGAACACTGAAGCTTTCTTT
TRBV11-3,.,.,TRBJ2-1,CASSFDSYNEQFF,TGTGCCAGCAGCTTCGACTCCTACAATGAGCAGTTCTTC
TRBV23-1,TRBD1,.,TRBJ1-1,CANLAGGSEAFF,TGCGCCAATTTAGCAGGGGGCTCTGAAGCTTTCTTT
TRBV27,TRBD1,.,TRBJ1-3,CASSLSPPTGGGNTIYF,TGTGCCAGCAGTTTATCGCCCCCGACAGGGGGTGGAAACACCATATATTTT
TRBV2,.,.,TRBJ2-4,CASCLAEAKNIQYF,TGTGCCAGCTGCTTAGCGGAAGCCAAAAACATTCAGTACTTC
TRBV16,.,once,TRBJ2-7,CASSHHSRSSYEQYF,TGTGCCAGCAGCCATCACTCCAGAAGCTCCTACGAGCAGTACTTC
TRBV5-1,TRBD2,.,TRBJ2-7,CASSFGASGSSYEQYF,TGCGCCAGCAGCTTTGGGGCTAGCGGGAGTTCCTACGAGCAGTACTTC
TRBV28,.,.,TRBJ2-7,CASSHPAGAPFYEQYF,TGTGCCAGCAGTCACCCAGCCGGGGCGCCATTTTACGAGCAGTACTTC
TRBV11-2,.,.,TRBJ1-1,CASSQGHSTEAFF,TGTGCCAGCAGCCAAGGACATAGCACTGAAGCTTTCTTT
TRBV15,.,.,TRBJ1-4,CATRNDGASDEKLFF,TGTGCCACCAGGAATGATGGGGCATCGGATGAAAAACTGTTTTTT
TRBV27,TRBD1,once,TRBJ1-2,CASSLYPPTGMDYGYTF,TGTGCCAGCAGTTTATATCCCCCGACAGGGATGGACTATGGCTACACCTTC
TRBV7-6,TRBD2,.,TRBJ2-1,CASSFRLAGQYNEQFF,TGTGCCAGCAGCTTCAGACTAGCGGGACAGTACAATGAGCAGTTCTTC
TRBV28,TRBD1,.,TRBJ2-7,CASRPGQHSSYEQYF,TGTGCCAGCAGGCCGGGACAGCATAGCTCCTACGAGCAGTACTTC
TRBV30,.,.,TRBJ2-2,CAWSVRWGRLGDTGELFF,TGTGCCTGGAGTGTAAGGTGGGGCCGACTAGGGGACACCGGGGAGCTGTTTTTT
TRBV6-4,TRBD2,.,TRBJ2-5,CASSDSGLAGGIETQYF,TGTGCCAGCAGTGACTCGGGACTAGCGGGAGGTATCGAGACCCAGTACTTC
TRBV4-1,TRBD1,.,TRBJ2-7,CASSATGGKLYEQYF,TGCGCCAGCAGCGCGACAGGGGGAAAACTCTACGAGCAGTACTTC
TRBV30,.,.,TRBJ1-1,CAWSVLGNMNTEAFF,TGTGCCTGGAGTGTTCTTGGAAACATGAACACTGAAGCTTTCTTT
TRBV19,TRBD1,.,TRBJ2-2,CASSISVFGQGNDGELFF,TGTGCCAGTAGTATCTCTGTTTTTGGACAGGGGAATGACGGGGAGCTGTTTTTT
TRBV6-5,TRBD2,.,TRBJ2-1,CASSRREGLYNEQFF,TGTGCCAGCAGTAGACGGGAGGGACTATACAATGAGCAGTTCTTC
TRBV9,.,once,TRBJ1-3,CASNRGASGNTIYF,TGTGCCAGCAATCGGGGGGCATCTGGAAACACCATATATTTT
TRBV6-5,.,.,TRBJ1-5,CASSRHDSNQPQHF,TGTGCCAGCAGTCGACATGATAGCAATCAGCCCCAGCATTTT
TRBV7-2,TRBD2,once,TRBJ2-3,CASSLVMQREYGDTQYF,TGTGCCAGCAGCTTAGTGATGCAGCGGGAGTATGGAGATACGCAGTATTTT
TRBV6-5,TRBD1,.,TRBJ1-4,CASSSGQGWYEKLFF,TGTGCCAGCAGTTCCGGACAGGGGTGGTATGAAAAACTGTTTTTT
TRBV7-9,.,.,TRBJ2-6,CASRNSGANVLTF,TGTGCCAGCAGGAACTCTGGGGCCAACGTCCTGACTTTC